This entry concerns a single T cell receptor beta chain. What it binds is not known. This sample is drawn from a study of identical twins. Study-level results: Carriage of fewer insertions was seen in abundant cord blood beta clonotypes, whereas memory repertoires showed none.

Germline V gene lookup returns CDR1 MNHEY and CDR2 SVGAGI. This CDR3 has 17 amino acids. The V gene end was trimmed by 3 bases and the J gene end by 2 bases; junction bases not matched to a gene: 5. TCRdb itself ran the 5' RACE reads through MiXCR, one entry per CDR3 protein. This table has about 340,000 distinct CDR3 sequences, roughly 12% appearing once. These data also formed part of another study, on yellow fever vaccine responses in identical twins.

The sequence derives from a woman under 30 in good health. The chain employs TRBV6-5 and TRBJ2-3; 13 nucleotides match TRBD2. Sequenced sample: CD8+ T cells sorted from blood. The CDR3 coding sequence is TGTGCCAGCAGTTATGGGACTAGCGGGACCAACACAGATACGCAGTATTTT. Encoded protein: CASSYGTSGTNTDTQYF.